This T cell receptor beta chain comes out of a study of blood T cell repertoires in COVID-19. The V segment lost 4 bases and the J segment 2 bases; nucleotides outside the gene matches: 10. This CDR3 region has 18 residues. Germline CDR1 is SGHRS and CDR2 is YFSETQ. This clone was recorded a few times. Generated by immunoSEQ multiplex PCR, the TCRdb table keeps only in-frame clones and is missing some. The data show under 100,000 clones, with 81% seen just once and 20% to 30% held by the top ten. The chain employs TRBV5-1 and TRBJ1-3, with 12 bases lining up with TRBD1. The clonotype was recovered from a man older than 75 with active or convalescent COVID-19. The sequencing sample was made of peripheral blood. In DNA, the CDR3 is TGCGCCAGCAGCCGGGGGACAGGGGGCGTATTAACTGGAAACACCATATATTTT. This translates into CASSRGTGGVLTGNTIYF.